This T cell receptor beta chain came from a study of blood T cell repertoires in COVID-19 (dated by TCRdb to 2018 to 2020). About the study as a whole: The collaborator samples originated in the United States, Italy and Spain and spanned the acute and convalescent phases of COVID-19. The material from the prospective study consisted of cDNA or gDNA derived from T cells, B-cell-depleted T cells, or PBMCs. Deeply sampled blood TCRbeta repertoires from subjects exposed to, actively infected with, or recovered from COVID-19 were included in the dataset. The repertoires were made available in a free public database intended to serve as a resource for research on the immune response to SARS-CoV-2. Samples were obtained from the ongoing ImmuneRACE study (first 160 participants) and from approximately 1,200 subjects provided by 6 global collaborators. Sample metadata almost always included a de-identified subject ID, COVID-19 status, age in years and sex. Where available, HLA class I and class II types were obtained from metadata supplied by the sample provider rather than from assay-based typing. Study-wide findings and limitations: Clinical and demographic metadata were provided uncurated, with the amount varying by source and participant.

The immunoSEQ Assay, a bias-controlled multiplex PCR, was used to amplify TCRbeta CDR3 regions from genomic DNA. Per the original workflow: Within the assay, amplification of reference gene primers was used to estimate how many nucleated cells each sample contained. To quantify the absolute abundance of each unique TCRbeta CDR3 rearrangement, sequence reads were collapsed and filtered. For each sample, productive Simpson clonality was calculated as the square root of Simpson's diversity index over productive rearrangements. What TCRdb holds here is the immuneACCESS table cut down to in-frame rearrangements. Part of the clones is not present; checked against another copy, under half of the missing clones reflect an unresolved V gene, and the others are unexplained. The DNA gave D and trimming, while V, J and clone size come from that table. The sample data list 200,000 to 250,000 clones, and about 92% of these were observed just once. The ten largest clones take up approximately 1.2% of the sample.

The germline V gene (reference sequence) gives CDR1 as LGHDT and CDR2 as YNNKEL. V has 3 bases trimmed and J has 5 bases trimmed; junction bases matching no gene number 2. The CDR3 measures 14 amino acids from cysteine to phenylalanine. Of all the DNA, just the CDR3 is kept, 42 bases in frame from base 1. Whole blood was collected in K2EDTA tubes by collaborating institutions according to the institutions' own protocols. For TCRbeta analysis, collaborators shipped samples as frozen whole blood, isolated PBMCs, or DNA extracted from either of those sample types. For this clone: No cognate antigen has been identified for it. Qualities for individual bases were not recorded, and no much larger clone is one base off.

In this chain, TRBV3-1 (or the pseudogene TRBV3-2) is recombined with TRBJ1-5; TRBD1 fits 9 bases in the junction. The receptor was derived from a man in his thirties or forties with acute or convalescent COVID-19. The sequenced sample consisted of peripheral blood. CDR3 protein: CASSHRTGDQPQHF. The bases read TGTGCCAGCAGCCATAGGACAGGGGATCAGCCCCAGCATTTT.